This is a list of T cell receptor beta chains from one sample in a study of blood T cell repertoires in COVID-19. Here immunoSEQ multiplex PCR was the method, and the copy in TCRdb shows in-frame clones only, minus some. This sample yields a few hundred thousand clones, of which about nine tenths are seen a single time; around 3% belongs to the top ten. The specimen sequenced was peripheral blood. These receptors all stem from a woman in her twenties or thirties with active or convalescent COVID-19. Both conserved end residues are part of each CDR3.

TRBV15,CATSRQGSNQPQHF
TRBV30,CAWSVPGQGNYGYTF
TRBV6-5,CASRQGRNNQPQHF
TRBV10-3,CAISRDRGSSPLHF
TRBV11-2,CASSLVGRGSGDTQYF
TRBV19,CASSIERAAYSGYTF
TRBV5-6,CASSLVYGTGGAADGYTF
TRBV12-3/TRBV12-4,CAGGVPSGNTIYF
TRBV6-2/TRBV6-3,CASSRWGDQPQHF
TRBV6-2/TRBV6-3,CASSHTSGGGSQYF
TRBV5-4,CASTLAGLAGANVLTF
TRBV5-4,CASTPGGTASYGYTF
TRBV3-1/TRBV3-2,CASSPYFQDRYSYEQYF
TRBV19,CASSDRDRGFSSSPLHF
TRBV18,CASSAAQGAENTQYF
TRBV5-1,CASAGVGYGYTF
TRBV6-4,CASSDRGFSGTGFTDTQYF
TRBV7-8,CASSPGQGDEKLFF
TRBV30,CAWTRRDRGWNEQFF
TRBV7-2,CASSLAGRLTDTQYF